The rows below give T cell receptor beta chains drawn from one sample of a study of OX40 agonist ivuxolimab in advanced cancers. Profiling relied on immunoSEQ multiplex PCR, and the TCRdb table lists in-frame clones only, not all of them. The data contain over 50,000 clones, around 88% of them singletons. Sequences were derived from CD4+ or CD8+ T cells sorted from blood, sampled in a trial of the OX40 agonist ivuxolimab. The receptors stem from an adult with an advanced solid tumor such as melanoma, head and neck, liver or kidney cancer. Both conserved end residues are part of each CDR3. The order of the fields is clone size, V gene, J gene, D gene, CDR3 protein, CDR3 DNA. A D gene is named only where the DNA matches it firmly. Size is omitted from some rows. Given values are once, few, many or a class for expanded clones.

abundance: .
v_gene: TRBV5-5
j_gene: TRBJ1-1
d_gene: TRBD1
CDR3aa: CASSTYLRGRAQAEAFF
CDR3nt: TGTGCCAGCAGCACTTACCTTAGGGGGCGCGCTCAAGCTGAAGCTTTCTTT

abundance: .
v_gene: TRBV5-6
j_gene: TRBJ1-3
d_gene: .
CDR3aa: CASSLEGEGIWNTIYF
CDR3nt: TGTGCCAGCAGCTTGGAGGGAGAGGGGATCTGGAACACCATATATTTT

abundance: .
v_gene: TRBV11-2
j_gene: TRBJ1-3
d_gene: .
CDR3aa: CASSFSGTSGNTIYF
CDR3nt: TGTGCCAGCAGCTTCTCGGGGACCTCTGGAAACACCATATATTTT

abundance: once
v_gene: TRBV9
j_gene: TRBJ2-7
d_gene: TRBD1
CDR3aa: CASSVDQDRSYEQYF
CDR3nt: TGTGCCAGCAGCGTAGATCAGGACAGGTCCTACGAGCAGTACTTC

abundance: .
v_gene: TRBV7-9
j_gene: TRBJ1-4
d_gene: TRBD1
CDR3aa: CASSWTGGNEKLFF
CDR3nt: TGTGCCAGCAGCTGGACAGGGGGGAATGAAAAACTGTTTTTT

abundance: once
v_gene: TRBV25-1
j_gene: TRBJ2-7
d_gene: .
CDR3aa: CASAGASYEQYF
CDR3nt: TGTGCCAGCGCGGGGGCTTCCTACGAGCAGTACTTC

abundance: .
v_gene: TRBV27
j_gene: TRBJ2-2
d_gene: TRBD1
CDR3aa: CASSLIGTVSGELFF
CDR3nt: TGTGCCAGCAGTTTAATAGGGACAGTTAGCGGGGAGCTGTTTTTT

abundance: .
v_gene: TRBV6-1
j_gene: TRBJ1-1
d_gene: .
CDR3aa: CATPDLLGNTEAFF
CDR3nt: TGTGCCACCCCCGACCTTCTGGGGAACACTGAAGCTTTCTTT

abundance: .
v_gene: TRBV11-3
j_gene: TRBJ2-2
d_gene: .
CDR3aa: CASSLGRELFF
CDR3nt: TGTGCCAGCAGCTTAGGGAGGGAGCTGTTTTTT

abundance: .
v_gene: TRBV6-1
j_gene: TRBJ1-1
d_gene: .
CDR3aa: CASTLNGEDTEAFF
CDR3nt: TGTGCCAGCACCCTTAACGGGGAGGACACTGAAGCTTTCTTT

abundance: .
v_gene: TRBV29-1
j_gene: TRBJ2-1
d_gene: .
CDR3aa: CSVEEPSSYNEQFF
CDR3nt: TGCAGCGTTGAAGAACCGAGCTCCTACAATGAGCAGTTCTTC

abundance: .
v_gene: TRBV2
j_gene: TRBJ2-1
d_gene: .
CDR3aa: CAPGRGGNEQFF
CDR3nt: TGTGCCCCGGGTAGGGGTGGCAATGAGCAGTTCTTC

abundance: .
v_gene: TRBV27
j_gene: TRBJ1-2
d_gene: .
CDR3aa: CASSSFQTDNGYTF
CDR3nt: TGTGCCAGCAGCTCCTTCCAGACAGACAATGGCTACACCTTC

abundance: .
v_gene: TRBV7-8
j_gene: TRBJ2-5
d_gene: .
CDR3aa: CASSLASVQETQYF
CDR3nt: TGTGCCAGCAGCTTAGCGTCAGTACAAGAGACCCAGTACTTC

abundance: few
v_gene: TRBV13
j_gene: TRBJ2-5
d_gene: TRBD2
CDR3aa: CASSSGTSGGQGQETQYF
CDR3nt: TGTGCCAGCAGCTCCGGGACTAGCGGGGGGCAGGGGCAAGAGACCCAGTACTTC

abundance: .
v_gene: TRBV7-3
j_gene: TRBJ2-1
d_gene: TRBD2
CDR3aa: CASSLTGLSTTEQFF
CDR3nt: TGTGCCAGCAGCTTAACGGGACTATCGACCACTGAGCAGTTCTTC

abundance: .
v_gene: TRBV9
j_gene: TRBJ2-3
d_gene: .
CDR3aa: CASGRNTLGIPTDTQYF
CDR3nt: TGTGCCAGCGGACGGAATACCCTGGGGATTCCCACAGATACGCAGTATTTT

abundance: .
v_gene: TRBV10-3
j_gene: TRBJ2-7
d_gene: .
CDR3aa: CAISEGAYEQYF
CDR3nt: TGTGCCATCTCCGAAGGGGCCTACGAGCAGTACTTC

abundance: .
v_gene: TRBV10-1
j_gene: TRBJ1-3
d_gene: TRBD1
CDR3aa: CASSEPGQGNRSGNTIYF
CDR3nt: TGCGCCAGCAGTGAACCGGGACAGGGGAATAGATCTGGAAACACCATATATTTT

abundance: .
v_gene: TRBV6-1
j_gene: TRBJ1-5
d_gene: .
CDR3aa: CASTFGGEPQHF
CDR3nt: TGTGCCAGCACCTTCGGGGGGGAGCCCCAGCATTTT

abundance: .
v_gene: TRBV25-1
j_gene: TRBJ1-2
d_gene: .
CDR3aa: CASSEWQGQLSGYTF
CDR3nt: TGTGCCAGCAGTGAATGGCAGGGGCAACTCTCTGGCTACACCTTC

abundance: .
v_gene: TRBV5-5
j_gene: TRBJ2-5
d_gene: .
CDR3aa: CASSLGTSEETQYF
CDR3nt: TGTGCCAGCAGCTTGGGGACTTCTGAAGAGACCCAGTACTTC

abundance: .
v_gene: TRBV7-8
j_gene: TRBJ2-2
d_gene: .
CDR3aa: CASSLFEGGMATGELFF
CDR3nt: TGTGCCAGCAGCTTATTCGAAGGGGGGATGGCTACCGGGGAGCTGTTTTTT

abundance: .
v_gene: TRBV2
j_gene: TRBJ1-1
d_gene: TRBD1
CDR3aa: CASSEGQGVYTEAFF
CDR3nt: TGTGCCAGCAGTGAAGGGCAGGGGGTATACACTGAAGCTTTCTTT

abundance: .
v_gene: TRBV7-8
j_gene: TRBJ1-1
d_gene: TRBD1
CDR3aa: CASSSEQGPYTEAFF
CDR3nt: TGTGCCAGCAGCTCCGAACAGGGGCCTTACACTGAAGCTTTCTTT

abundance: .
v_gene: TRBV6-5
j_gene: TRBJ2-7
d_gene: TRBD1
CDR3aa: CATLTGGSYEQYF
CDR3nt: TGTGCCACCCTGACAGGGGGCTCCTACGAGCAGTACTTC

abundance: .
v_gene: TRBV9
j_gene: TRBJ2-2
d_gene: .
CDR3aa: CASSDWGAPNTGELFF
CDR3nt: TGTGCCAGCAGTGATTGGGGGGCTCCGAACACCGGGGAGCTGTTTTTT

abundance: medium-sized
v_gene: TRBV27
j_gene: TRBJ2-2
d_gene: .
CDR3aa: CASTRLGNTGELFF
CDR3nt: TGTGCCAGCACGCGGCTGGGGAACACCGGGGAGCTGTTTTTT

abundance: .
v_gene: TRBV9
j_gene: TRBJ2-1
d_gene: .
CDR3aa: CASSVVWTFRRGEEQFF
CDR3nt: TGTGCCAGCAGCGTAGTCTGGACGTTTAGGCGCGGGGAGGAGCAGTTCTTC

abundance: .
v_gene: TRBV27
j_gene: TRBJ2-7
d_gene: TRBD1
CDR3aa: CASSPKPGGWDEQYF
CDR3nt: TGTGCCAGCAGTCCGAAGCCAGGGGGCTGGGACGAGCAGTACTTC

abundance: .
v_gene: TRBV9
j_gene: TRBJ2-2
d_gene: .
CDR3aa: CASSPWAANTGELFF
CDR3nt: TGTGCCAGCAGCCCCTGGGCAGCGAACACCGGGGAGCTGTTTTTT

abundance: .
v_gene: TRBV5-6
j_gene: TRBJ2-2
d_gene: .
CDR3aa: CASSHLPSVGELFF
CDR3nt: TGTGCCAGCAGCCACCTTCCTAGTGTCGGGGAGCTGTTTTTT

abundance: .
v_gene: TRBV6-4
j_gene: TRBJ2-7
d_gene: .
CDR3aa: CASSLYTTQSSYEQYF
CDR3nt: TGTGCCAGCAGTCTCTATACGACTCAGTCCTCATACGAGCAGTACTTC

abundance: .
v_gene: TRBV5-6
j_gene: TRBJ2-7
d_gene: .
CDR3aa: CASSPGGRGGYEQYF
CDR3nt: TGTGCCAGCAGCCCCGGAGGTAGGGGAGGCTACGAGCAGTACTTC

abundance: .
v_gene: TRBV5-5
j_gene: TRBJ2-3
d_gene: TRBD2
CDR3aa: CASSLGLAGGPGDTQYF
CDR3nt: TGTGCCAGCAGCTTAGGACTAGCGGGGGGGCCGGGAGATACGCAGTATTTT

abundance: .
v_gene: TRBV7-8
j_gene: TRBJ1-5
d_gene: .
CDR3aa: CASSPTLYRSNQPQHF
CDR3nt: TGTGCCAGCAGCCCGACCCTATATCGGAGCAATCAGCCCCAGCATTTT

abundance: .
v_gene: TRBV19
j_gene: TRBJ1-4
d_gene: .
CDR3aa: CASSMEFEKLFF
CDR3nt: TGTGCCAGTAGCATGGAGTTTGAAAAACTGTTTTTT

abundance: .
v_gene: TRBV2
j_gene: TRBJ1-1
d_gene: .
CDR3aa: CASSPWTASGTEAFF
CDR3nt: TGTGCCAGCAGTCCCTGGACAGCCAGTGGTACTGAAGCTTTCTTT

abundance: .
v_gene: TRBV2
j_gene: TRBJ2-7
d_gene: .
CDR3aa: CASSEQQDTPSYEQYF
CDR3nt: TGTGCCAGCAGTGAACAGCAAGATACGCCCTCCTACGAGCAGTACTTC

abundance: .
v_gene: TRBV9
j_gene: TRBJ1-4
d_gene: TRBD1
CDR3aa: CASSPGDRGLEKLFF
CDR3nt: TGTGCCAGCAGCCCAGGGGACAGGGGTCTTGAAAAACTGTTTTTT

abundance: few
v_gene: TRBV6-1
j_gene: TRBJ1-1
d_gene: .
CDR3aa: CASSVGMNTEAFF
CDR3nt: TGTGCCAGCAGTGTGGGCATGAACACTGAAGCTTTCTTT

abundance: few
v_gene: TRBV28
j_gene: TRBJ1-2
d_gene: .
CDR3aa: CASSLLTRVDGYTF
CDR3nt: TGTGCCAGCAGTCTCCTGACACGTGTAGATGGCTACACCTTC

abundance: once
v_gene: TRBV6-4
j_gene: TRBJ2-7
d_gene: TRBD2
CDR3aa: CASSDSGGERYF
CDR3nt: TGTGCCAGCAGTGACTCGGGAGGGGAGAGATACTTC